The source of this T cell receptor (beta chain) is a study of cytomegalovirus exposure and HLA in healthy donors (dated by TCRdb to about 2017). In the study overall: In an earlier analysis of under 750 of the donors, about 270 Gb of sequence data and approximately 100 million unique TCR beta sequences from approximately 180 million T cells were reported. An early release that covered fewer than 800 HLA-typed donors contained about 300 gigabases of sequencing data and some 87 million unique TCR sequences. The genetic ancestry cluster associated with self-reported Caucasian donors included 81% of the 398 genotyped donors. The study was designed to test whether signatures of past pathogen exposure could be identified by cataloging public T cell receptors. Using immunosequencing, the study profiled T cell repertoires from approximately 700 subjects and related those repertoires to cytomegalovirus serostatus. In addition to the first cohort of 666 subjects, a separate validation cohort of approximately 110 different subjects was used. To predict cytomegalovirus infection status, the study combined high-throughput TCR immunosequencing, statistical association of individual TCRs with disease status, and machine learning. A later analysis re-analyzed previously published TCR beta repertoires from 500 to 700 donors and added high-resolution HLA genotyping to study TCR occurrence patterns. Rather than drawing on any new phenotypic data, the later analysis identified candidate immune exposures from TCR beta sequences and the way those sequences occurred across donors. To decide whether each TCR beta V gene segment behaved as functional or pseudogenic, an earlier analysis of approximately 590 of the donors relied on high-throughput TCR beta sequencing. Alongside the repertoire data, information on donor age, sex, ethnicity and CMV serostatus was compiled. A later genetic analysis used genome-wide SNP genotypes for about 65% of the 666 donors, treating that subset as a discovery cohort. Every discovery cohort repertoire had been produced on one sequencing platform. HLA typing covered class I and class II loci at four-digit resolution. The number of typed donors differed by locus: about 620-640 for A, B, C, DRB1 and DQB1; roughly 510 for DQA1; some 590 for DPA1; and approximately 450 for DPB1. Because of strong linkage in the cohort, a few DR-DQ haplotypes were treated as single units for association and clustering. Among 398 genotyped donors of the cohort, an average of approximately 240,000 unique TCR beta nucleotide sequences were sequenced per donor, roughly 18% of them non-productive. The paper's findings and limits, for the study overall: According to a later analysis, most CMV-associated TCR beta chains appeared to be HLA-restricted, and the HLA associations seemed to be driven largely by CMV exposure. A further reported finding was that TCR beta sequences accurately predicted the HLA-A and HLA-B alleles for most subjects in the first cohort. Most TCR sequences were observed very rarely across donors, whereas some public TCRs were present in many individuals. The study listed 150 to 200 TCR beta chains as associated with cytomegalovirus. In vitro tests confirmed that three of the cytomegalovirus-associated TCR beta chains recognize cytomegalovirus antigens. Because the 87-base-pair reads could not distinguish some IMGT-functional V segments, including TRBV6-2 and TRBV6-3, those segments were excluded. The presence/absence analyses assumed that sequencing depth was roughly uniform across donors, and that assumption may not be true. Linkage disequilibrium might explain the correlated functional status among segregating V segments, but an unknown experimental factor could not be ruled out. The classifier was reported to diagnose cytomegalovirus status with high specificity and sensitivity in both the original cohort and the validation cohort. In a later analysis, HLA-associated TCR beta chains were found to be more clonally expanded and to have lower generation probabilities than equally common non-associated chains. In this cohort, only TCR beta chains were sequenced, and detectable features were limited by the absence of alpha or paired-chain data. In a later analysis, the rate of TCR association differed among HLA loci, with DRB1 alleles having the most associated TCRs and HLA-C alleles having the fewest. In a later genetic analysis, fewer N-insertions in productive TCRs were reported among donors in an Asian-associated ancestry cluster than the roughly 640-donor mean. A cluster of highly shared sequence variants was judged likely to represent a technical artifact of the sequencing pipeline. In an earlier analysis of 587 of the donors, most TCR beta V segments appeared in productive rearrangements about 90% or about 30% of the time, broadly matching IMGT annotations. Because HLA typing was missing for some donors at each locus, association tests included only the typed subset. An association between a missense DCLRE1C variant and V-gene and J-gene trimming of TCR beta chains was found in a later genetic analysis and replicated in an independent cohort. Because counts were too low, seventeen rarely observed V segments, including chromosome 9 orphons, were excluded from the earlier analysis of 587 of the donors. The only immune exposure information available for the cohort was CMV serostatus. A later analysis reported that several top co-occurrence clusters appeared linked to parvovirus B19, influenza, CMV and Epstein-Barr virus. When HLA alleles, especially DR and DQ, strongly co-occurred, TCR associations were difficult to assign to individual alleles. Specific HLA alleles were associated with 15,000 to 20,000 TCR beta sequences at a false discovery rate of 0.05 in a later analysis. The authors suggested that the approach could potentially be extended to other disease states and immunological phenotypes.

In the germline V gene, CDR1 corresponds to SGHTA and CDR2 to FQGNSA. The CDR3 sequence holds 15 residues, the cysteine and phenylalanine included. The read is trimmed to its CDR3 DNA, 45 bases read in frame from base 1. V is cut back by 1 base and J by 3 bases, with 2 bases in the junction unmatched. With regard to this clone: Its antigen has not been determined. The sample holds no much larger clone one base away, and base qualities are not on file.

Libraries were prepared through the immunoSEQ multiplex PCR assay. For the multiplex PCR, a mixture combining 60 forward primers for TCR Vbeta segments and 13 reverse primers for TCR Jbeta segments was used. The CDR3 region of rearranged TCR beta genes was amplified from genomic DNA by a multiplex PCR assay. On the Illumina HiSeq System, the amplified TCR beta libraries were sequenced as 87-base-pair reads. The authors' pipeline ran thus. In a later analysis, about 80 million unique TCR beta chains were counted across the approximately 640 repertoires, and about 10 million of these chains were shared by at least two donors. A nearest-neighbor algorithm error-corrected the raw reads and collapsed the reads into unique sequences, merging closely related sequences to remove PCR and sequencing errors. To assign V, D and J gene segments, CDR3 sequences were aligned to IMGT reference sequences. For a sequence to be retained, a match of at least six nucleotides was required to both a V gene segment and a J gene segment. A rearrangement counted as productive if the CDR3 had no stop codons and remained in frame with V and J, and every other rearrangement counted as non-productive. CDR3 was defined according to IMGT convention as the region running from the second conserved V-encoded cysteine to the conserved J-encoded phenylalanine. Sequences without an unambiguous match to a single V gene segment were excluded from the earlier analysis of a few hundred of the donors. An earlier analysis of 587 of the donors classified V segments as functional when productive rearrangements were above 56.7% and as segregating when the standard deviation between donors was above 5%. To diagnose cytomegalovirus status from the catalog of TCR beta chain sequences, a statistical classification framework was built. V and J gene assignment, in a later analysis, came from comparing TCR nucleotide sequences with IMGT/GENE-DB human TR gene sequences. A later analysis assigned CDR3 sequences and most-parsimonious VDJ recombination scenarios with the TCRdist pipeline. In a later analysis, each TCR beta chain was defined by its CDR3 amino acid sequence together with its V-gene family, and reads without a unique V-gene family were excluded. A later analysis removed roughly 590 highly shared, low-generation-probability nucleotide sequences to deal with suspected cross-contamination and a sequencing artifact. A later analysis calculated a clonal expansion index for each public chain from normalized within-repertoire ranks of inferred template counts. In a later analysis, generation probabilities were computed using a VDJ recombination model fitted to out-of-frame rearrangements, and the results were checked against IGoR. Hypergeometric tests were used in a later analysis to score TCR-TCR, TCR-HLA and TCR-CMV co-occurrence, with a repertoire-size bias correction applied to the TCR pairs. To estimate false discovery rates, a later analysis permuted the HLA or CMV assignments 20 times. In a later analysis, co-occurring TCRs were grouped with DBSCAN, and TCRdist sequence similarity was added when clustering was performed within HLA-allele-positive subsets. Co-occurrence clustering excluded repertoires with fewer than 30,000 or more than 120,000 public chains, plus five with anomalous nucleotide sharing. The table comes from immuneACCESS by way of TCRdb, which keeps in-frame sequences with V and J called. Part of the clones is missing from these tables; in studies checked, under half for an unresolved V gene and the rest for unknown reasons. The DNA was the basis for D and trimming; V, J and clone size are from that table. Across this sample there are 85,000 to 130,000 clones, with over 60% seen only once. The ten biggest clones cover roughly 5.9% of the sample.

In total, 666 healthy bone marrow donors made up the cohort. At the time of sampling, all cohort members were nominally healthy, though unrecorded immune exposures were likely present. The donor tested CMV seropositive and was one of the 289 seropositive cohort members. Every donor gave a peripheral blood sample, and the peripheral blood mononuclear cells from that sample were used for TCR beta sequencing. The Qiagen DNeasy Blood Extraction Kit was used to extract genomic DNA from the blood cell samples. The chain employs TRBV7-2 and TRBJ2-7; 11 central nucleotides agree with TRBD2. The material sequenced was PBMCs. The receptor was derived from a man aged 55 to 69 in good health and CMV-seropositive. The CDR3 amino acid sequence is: CASSLGLAGNYEQYF. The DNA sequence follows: TGTGCCAGCAGCTTAGGACTAGCGGGGAACTACGAGCAGTACTTC. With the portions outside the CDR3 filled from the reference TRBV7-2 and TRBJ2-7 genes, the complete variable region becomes GAGVSQSPSNKVTEKGKDVELRCDPISGHTALYWYRQSLGQGLEFLIYFQGNSAPDKSGLPSDRFSAERTGGSVSTLTIQRTQQEDSAVYLCASSLGLAGNYEQYFGPGTRLTVT.